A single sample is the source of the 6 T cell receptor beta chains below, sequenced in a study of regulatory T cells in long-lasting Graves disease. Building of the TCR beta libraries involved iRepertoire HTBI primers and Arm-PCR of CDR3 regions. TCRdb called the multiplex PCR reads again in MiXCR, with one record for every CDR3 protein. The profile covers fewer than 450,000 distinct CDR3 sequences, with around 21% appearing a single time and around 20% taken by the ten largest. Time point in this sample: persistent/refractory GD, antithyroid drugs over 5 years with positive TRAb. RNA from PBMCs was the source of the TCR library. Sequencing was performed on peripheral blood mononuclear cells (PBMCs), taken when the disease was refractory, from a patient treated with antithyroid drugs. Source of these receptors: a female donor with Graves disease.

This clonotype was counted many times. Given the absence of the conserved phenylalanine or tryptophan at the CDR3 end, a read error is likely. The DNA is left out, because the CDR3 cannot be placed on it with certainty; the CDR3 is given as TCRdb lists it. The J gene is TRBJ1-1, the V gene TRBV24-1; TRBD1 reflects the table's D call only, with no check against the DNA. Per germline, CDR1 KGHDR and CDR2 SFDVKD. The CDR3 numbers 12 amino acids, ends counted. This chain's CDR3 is CATSDSDARNTG.

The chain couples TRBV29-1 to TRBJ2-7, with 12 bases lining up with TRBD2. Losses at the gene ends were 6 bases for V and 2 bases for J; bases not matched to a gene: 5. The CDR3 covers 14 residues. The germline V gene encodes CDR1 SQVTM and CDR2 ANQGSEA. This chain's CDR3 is CSVRTSGDTYEQYF. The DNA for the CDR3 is TGCAGCGTACGGACTAGCGGGGACACCTACGAGCAGTACTTC.

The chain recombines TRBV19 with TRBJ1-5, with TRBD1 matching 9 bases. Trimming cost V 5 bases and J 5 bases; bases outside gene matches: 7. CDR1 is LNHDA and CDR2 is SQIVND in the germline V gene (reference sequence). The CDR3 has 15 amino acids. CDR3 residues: CASSGGNRGHQPQHF. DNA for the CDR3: TGTGCCAGTAGTGGCGGGAACAGGGGGCATCAGCCCCAGCATTTT.

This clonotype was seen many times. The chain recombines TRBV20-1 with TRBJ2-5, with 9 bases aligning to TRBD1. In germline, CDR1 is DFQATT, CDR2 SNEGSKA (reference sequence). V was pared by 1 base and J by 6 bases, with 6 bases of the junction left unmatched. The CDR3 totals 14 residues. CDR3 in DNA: TGCAGTGCTAGAGTGGGGACAGGGCCGAAGACCCAGTACTTC. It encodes CSARVGTGPKTQYF.

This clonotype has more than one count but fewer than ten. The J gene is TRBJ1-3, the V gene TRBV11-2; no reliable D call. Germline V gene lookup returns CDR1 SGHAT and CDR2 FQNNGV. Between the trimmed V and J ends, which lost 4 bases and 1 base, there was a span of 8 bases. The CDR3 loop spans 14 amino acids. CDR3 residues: CASSSLLSGNTIYF. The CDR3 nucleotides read TGTGCCAGCAGCTCCTTGTTATCTGGAAACACCATATATTTT.

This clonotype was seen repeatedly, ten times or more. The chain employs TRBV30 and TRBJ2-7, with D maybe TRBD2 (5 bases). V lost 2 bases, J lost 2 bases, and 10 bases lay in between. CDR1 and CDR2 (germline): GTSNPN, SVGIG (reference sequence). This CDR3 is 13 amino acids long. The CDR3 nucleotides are TGTGCCTGGAGTACCGGGATCCCCTACGAGCAGTACTTC. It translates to CAWSTGIPYEQYF.